A selection of T cell receptor beta chains follows, all from one sample in a study of beta chain features in type 1 diabetes. The protocol was immunoSEQ multiplex PCR, while the TCRdb copy is restricted to in-frame clones and leaves out a portion. The table shows over 150,000 clones, with around 8% occurring only once. The material sequenced was central memory CD4+ T cells from blood. These receptors all come from a woman between 40 and 50 years old with type 1 diabetes. Each CDR3 is given with its conserved first and last residue. A D gene is named only where the DNA matches it firmly. Clone size is given for some rows only: seen once, a few or many times, or a class if the clone is expanded.

v_gene	d_gene	abundance	j_gene	CDR3aa	CDR3nt
TRBV28	-	-	TRBJ1-5	CASRYTGVSRPQHF	TGTGCCAGCAGATATACGGGAGTTTCAAGGCCCCAGCATTTT
TRBV20-1	-	-	TRBJ2-7	CSAREDGMQYF	TGCAGTGCTAGAGAGGACGGGATGCAGTACTTC
TRBV6-6	TRBD1	-	TRBJ2-1	CASSFPTGQGKDEQFF	TGTGCCAGCAGTTTTCCCACGGGACAGGGAAAGGATGAGCAGTTCTTC
TRBV28	-	few	TRBJ1-1	CASSSGILSFEAFF	TGTGCCAGCAGTAGCGGTATTTTGTCTTTCGAAGCTTTCTTT
TRBV30	-	few	TRBJ2-1	CAWSLGAMGNEQFF	TGTGCCTGGAGTTTGGGGGCGATGGGGAATGAGCAGTTCTTC
TRBV4-1	-	few	TRBJ2-3	CASSRTGGPDTQYF	TGCGCCAGCAGCCGGACGGGGGGCCCTGATACGCAGTATTTT
TRBV7-2	-	-	TRBJ2-5	CASSPMAETQYF	TGTGCCAGCAGCCCAATGGCCGAGACCCAGTACTTC
TRBV7-2	TRBD1	few	TRBJ2-1	CASSLLAGGNNEQFF	TGTGCCAGCAGCTTACTCGCAGGGGGCAACAATGAGCAGTTCTTC
TRBV6-4	TRBD1	-	TRBJ2-1	CASVRDSRSYNEQFF	TGTGCCAGCGTGAGGGACAGTCGCTCCTACAATGAGCAGTTCTTC
TRBV5-4	-	-	TRBJ2-1	CASSWRDSRTYNEQFF	TGTGCCAGCAGCTGGAGGGACAGCAGGACCTACAATGAGCAGTTCTTC
TRBV7-2	TRBD1	few	TRBJ2-7	CASSSTGNRNEQYF	TGTGCCAGCAGCTCGACAGGGAATAGAAACGAGCAGTACTTC
TRBV28	TRBD1	many	TRBJ2-5	CASSLGTGKTQYF	TGTGCCAGCAGTTTGGGGACAGGGAAGACCCAGTACTTC
TRBV11-2	-	-	TRBJ1-5	CASSLSLGSNQPQHF	TGTGCCAGCAGCTTGAGCTTGGGCAGCAATCAGCCCCAGCATTTT
TRBV6-8	-	-	TRBJ2-6	CASSYPGLPGGANVLTF	TGTGCCAGCAGTTACCCAGGACTTCCTGGCGGGGCCAACGTCCTGACTTTC
TRBV11-3	-	few	TRBJ2-5	CASSLGPEETQYF	TGTGCCAGCAGCTTAGGCCCGGAAGAGACCCAGTACTTC
TRBV7-2	-	many	TRBJ2-2	CASTPPGAGTGELFF	TGTGCCAGCACCCCTCCAGGGGCGGGCACCGGGGAGCTGTTTTTT
TRBV28	TRBD2	-	TRBJ2-7	CASSAPGGSYEQYF	TGTGCCAGCTCCGCCCCCGGGGGGTCCTACGAGCAGTACTTC
TRBV7-3	TRBD2	-	TRBJ2-1	CASSSPLAGGPREQFF	TGTGCCAGCAGCTCCCCCTTAGCGGGAGGGCCGCGTGAGCAGTTCTTC
TRBV6-6	TRBD1	-	TRBJ2-4	CASSFAGTAAQYF	TGTGCCAGCAGTTTCGCCGGGACAGCGGCTCAGTACTTC
TRBV4-3	-	-	TRBJ2-5	CASSPMTGPKGGTQYF	TGCGCCAGCAGCCCTATGACAGGTCCAAAGGGCGGGACCCAGTACTTC
TRBV2	-	-	TRBJ2-2	CASSLDRNTGELFF	TGTGCCAGCAGTCTAGACCGAAACACCGGGGAGCTGTTTTTT
TRBV7-2	-	few	TRBJ1-2	CASSFLNSVGYTF	TGTGCCAGCAGCTTTCTCAACTCCGTCGGCTACACCTTC
TRBV28	-	few	TRBJ2-3	CASSPHQSGHTDTQYF	TGTGCCAGCAGTCCACATCAGAGCGGGCACACAGATACGCAGTATTTT
TRBV27	-	few	TRBJ2-3	CASSLRISGHGTQYF	TGTGCCAGCAGTTTACGTATCAGTGGCCATGGTACGCAGTATTTT
TRBV5-1	-	-	TRBJ2-6	CASRFGNSGANVLTF	TGCGCCAGCAGATTCGGGAACTCTGGGGCCAACGTCCTGACTTTC
TRBV10-3	TRBD2	few	TRBJ2-1	CAISSGGSYNEQFF	TGTGCCATCAGTAGCGGGGGCTCCTACAATGAGCAGTTCTTC
TRBV5-1	-	few	TRBJ1-5	CASSTTGLDQPQHF	TGCGCCAGCAGCACTACAGGGTTAGATCAGCCCCAGCATTTT
TRBV6-5	-	-	TRBJ2-7	CATRQSSYEQYF	TGTGCCACCCGACAGAGCTCCTACGAGCAGTACTTC
TRBV29-1	-	-	TRBJ1-2	CSVEGQGGNWDYGYTF	TGCAGCGTGGAGGGGCAGGGTGGCAACTGGGACTATGGCTACACCTTC
TRBV28	TRBD2	few	TRBJ2-7	CASSGGGYEQYF	TGTGCCAGCAGTGGGGGGGGCTACGAGCAGTACTTC
TRBV7-2	TRBD1	-	TRBJ2-5	CASLTRTGARETQYF	TGTGCCAGCCTCACCCGGACAGGGGCAAGAGAGACCCAGTACTTC
TRBV5-5	-	-	TRBJ2-2	CASMEGSGTGELFF	TGTGCCAGCATGGAGGGGTCGGGGACCGGGGAGCTGTTTTTT
TRBV5-1	-	many	TRBJ2-5	CASSFSEETQYF	TGCGCCAGCAGCTTCAGCGAAGAGACCCAGTACTTC
TRBV28	TRBD1	few	TRBJ1-5	CASSRGGTGNQPQHF	TGTGCCAGCAGCCGTGGTGGGACAGGGAATCAGCCCCAGCATTTT
TRBV6-5	-	once	TRBJ1-4	CASSSTPGATNEKLFF	TGTGCCAGCAGTTCGACCCCAGGGGCGACGAATGAAAAACTGTTTTTT
TRBV5-1	TRBD1	few	TRBJ2-3	CASSSGDRATDTQYF	TGCGCCAGCAGCTCTGGGGACAGGGCCACAGATACGCAGTATTTT
TRBV11-2	TRBD1	-	TRBJ2-2	CASTLRGTGGFGELFF	TGTGCCAGCACCCTCAGAGGCACAGGGGGCTTCGGGGAGCTGTTTTTT
TRBV7-9	TRBD1	-	TRBJ2-1	CASRGRGIDNEQFF	TGTGCCAGCAGGGGCAGGGGGATCGACAATGAGCAGTTCTTC
TRBV7-3	-	-	TRBJ2-7	CASSLTPSDSIYEQYF	TGTGCCAGCAGCTTAACGCCTTCGGACTCGATCTACGAGCAGTACTTC
TRBV30	-	few	TRBJ2-2	CAWSVITGELFF	TGTGCCTGGAGTGTAATAACCGGGGAGCTGTTTTTT
TRBV7-9	TRBD1	-	TRBJ2-5	CASSPPGQPGAQYF	TGTGCCAGCAGCCCCCCGGGACAGCCTGGGGCCCAGTACTTC
TRBV18	-	few	TRBJ2-1	CASSPLSLAGTYNEQFF	TGTGCCAGCTCACCACTCAGTCTGGCGGGGACGTACAATGAGCAGTTCTTC
TRBV18	TRBD2	few	TRBJ2-3	CASSPPGLASTDTQYF	TGTGCCAGCTCACCCCCGGGACTAGCGAGCACAGATACGCAGTATTTT
TRBV7-8	-	few	TRBJ1-5	CASRQETTTYSNQPQHF	TGTGCCAGCAGACAGGAGACGACAACTTATAGCAATCAGCCCCAGCATTTT
TRBV27	-	few	TRBJ1-1	CASSSLDNQAFF	TGTGCCAGCAGTTCCCTGGACAATCAAGCTTTCTTT
TRBV7-8	-	-	TRBJ2-3	CASSLSGGPNTQYF	TGTGCCAGCAGCCTTTCAGGGGGGCCGAATACGCAGTATTTT
TRBV6-5	-	few	TRBJ1-2	CASSYGGSHGYTF	TGTGCCAGCAGTTACGGGGGGAGTCATGGCTACACCTTC
TRBV28	-	-	TRBJ1-1	CASRVQDSEAFF	TGTGCCAGCAGAGTGCAAGACTCTGAAGCTTTCTTT
TRBV6-1	-	few	TRBJ1-4	CASSLGSTNEKLFF	TGTGCCAGCAGCCTCGGGTCAACTAATGAAAAACTGTTTTTT
TRBV28	-	-	TRBJ1-4	CASREQGNNEKLFF	TGTGCCAGCCGGGAACAGGGTAATAATGAAAAACTGTTTTTT
TRBV15	-	-	TRBJ1-1	CATSRETGLNTEAFF	TGTGCCACCAGCAGGGAGACAGGCTTGAACACTGAAGCTTTCTTT
TRBV7-2	-	few	TRBJ2-1	CASSLAPGIPLQNEQFF	TGTGCCAGCAGCTTAGCGCCGGGGATCCCATTACAAAATGAGCAGTTCTTC
TRBV2	TRBD1	few	TRBJ2-2	CASLGQGDTGELFF	TGTGCCAGTCTGGGACAGGGGGACACCGGGGAGCTGTTTTTT
TRBV19	-	few	TRBJ1-2	CASKGGAANYGYTF	TGTGCCAGTAAAGGTGGAGCGGCTAACTATGGCTACACCTTC
TRBV7-3	-	few	TRBJ2-1	CASSLLSRQSYNEQFF	TGTGCCAGCAGCTTACTCTCTCGACAGTCCTACAATGAGCAGTTCTTC
TRBV7-2	-	few	TRBJ1-6	CASSPAGAVGNSPLHF	TGTGCCAGCAGCCCAGCTGGGGCTGTGGGTAATTCACCCCTCCACTTT
TRBV19	TRBD1	-	TRBJ2-2	CASSRGTGGDTGELFF	TGTGCCAGTAGTAGAGGGACAGGGGGTGACACCGGGGAGCTGTTTTTT
TRBV5-1	-	few	TRBJ2-7	CASSWDNTYEQYF	TGCGCCAGCAGCTGGGACAACACCTACGAGCAGTACTTC
TRBV5-1	TRBD1	few	TRBJ1-4	CASSSTGDPNEKLFF	TGCGCCAGCAGCTCTACAGGGGACCCTAATGAAAAACTGTTTTTT